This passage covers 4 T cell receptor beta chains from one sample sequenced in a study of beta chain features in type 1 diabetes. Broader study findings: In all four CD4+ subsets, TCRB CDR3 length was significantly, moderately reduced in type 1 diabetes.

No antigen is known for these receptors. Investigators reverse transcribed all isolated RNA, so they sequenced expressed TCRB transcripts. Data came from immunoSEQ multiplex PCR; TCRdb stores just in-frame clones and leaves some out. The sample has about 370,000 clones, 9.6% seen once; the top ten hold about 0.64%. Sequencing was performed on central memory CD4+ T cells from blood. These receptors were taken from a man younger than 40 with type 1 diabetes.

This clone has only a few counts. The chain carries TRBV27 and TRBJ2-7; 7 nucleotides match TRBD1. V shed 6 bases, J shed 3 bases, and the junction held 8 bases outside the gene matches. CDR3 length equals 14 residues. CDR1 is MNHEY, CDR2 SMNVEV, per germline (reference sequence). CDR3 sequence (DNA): TGTGCCAGCAGCCTGAACCGGGACAGCTACGAGCAGTACTTC. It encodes CASSLNRDSYEQYF.

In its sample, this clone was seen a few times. The CDR3 sequence: CATEIAGGSNYGYTF. The CDR3 DNA sequence: TGTGCCACCGAGATTGCCGGCGGCAGTAACTATGGCTACACCTTC. The chain employs TRBV6-1 and TRBJ1-2; D ambiguous. The V end lost 10 bases, the J end lost 1 base, and 19 bases lay between the germline ends. Germline CDR1 MNHNS, CDR2 SASEGT. The CDR3 is 15 amino acids.

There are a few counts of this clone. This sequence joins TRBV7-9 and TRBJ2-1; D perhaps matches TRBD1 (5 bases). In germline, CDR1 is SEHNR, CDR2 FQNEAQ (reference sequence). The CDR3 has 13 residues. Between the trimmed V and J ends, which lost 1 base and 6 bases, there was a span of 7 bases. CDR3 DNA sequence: TGTGCCAGCAGCTTAGGGACACTCAATGAGCAGTTCTTC. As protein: CASSLGTLNEQFF.

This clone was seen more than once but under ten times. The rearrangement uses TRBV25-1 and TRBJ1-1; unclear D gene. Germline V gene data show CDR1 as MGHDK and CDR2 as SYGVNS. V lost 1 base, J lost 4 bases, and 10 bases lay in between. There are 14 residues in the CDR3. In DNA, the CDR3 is TGTGCCAGCAGTGAATCTGTGAGCGGCACTGAAGCTTTCTTT. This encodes CASSESVSGTEAFF.